Below are 26 T cell receptor beta chains sequenced from a single sample in a study of cytomegalovirus exposure and HLA in healthy donors. Researchers ran the PCR with 60 Vbeta and 13 Jbeta primers. Using immunoSEQ multiplex PCR, the repertoire was profiled, and TCRdb retains in-frame clones only, with some absent. The sample shows around 200,000 clones, about 86% of them seen only once. Input material: PBMCs. All receptors come from a woman under 40 in good health and CMV-seronegative.

The gene calls are TRBV4-1 and TRBJ2-1; TRBD2 matches 10 bases. The V and J ends lost 0 bases and 4 bases, in that order; junction bases with no gene match: 6. The CDR3 sequence is 17 residues long. Germline V gene sequence: CDR1 MGHRA, CDR2 YSYEKL. The CDR3 DNA reads as TGCGCCAGCAGCCAAGATGTCCTAGCGGGGGCTTACAATGAGCAGTTCTTC. This gives the protein CASSQDVLAGAYNEQFF.

The chain carries TRBV2 and TRBJ2-1, with 14 bases identical to TRBD2. With V trimmed by 7 bases and J by 1 base, 15 bases remained unmatched. Per germline, CDR1 SNHLY and CDR2 FYNNEI. The CDR3 runs 20 residues. CDR3 nucleotides: TGTGCCAGCAAATCCCCAAGGACTAGCGGGGGGACATTTTCCTACAATGAGCAGTTCTTC. Translating gives CASKSPRTSGGTFSYNEQFF.

The J gene is TRBJ2-3, the V gene TRBV10-3, with 7 nucleotides matching TRBD1. Unmatched junction bases numbered 12, after V lost 6 bases and J lost 3 bases. CDR1 ENHRY and CDR2 SYGVKD come from the germline V gene. This CDR3 is 16 amino acids long. CDR3 residues: CAISFRTGGTTDTQYF. CDR3 nucleotides: TGTGCCATCAGCTTTCGGACAGGTGGAACGACAGATACGCAGTATTTT.

The V gene is TRBV4-1, the J gene TRBJ2-1, with D possibly being TRBD2 (6 bases). The germline CDR1 and CDR2 sequences are MGHRA and YSYEKL. V shed 4 bases and J shed 2 bases, with 15 bases lying between them. The CDR3 covers 16 residues. CDR3 in amino acids: CASSPSLVAAYNEQFF. CDR3 nucleotide sequence: TGCGCCAGCAGCCCGAGTTTGGTAGCGGCCTACAATGAGCAGTTCTTC.

The genes are TRBV5-4 and TRBJ1-1, with 10 bases aligning to TRBD1. The CDR3 has 15 residues. In germline, CDR1 is SGHNT, CDR2 YYREEE (reference sequence). The trim removed 5 bases at V and 5 bases at J, leaving 9 bases unmatched. The CDR3 sequence: CASSFETGGRTEAFF. The CDR3 coding sequence is TGTGCCAGCAGTTTCGAGACAGGGGGCCGGACTGAAGCTTTCTTT.

The V gene is TRBV6-1, the J gene TRBJ1-4; the D gene is possibly TRBD1 (6 bases). Per the germline V gene, CDR1 is MNHNS and CDR2 is SASEGT. This CDR3 is built from 14 residues. V dropped 6 bases and J dropped 8 bases, with 16 bases sitting between them. The CDR3 loop reads CASRRTAGGEKLFF. The DNA for the CDR3 is TGTGCCAGCAGAAGGACAGCCGGTGGGGAAAAACTGTTTTTT.

This rearrangement joins TRBV4-1 to TRBJ1-4, with 9 bases lining up with TRBD1. The ends lost 3 bases at V and 8 bases at J; junction bases unmatched: 7. CDR1 MGHRA and CDR2 YSYEKL come from the germline V gene. The CDR3 has 15 residues. DNA of the CDR3: TGCGCCAGCAGCCACCCGACAGGGGGAGTGGAAAAACTGTTTTTT. It yields the protein CASSHPTGGVEKLFF.

This clone has a single count. V is TRBV11-2 and J is TRBJ2-7, with 7 nucleotides matching TRBD1. Losses at the gene ends were 2 bases for V and 2 bases for J; bases not matched to a gene: 9. The length of the CDR3 is 16 residues. Germline V gives CDR1 SGHAT, CDR2 FQNNGV. CDR3 amino acids: CASSLSGQVRPYEQYF. CDR3 nucleotide sequence: TGTGCCAGCAGCTTAAGCGGACAGGTGAGACCCTACGAGCAGTACTTC.

The chain joins TRBV19 to TRBJ2-7; 8 positions match TRBD2. Germline lookup yields CDR1 LNHDA and CDR2 SQIVND (reference sequence). The trim removed 5 bases at V and 1 base at J, leaving 7 bases unmatched. CDR3 size: 15 residues. CDR3 sequence: CASSLNREGSYEQYF. The DNA for the CDR3 is TGTGCCAGTAGTCTCAACCGGGAGGGGTCCTACGAGCAGTACTTC.

The J gene is TRBJ2-1, the V gene TRBV15; the match to TRBD1 covers 8 bases. CDR1 and CDR2 from the germline V gene are LNHNV and YYDKDF (reference sequence). The CDR3 runs 14 residues. Trimming cost V 6 bases and J 6 bases; bases outside gene matches: 7. The DNA of the CDR3 is TGTGCCACCAGTACGTACACAGGGGGCAATGAGCAGTTCTTC. Its protein is CATSTYTGGNEQFF.

This chain joins TRBV28 and TRBJ2-1; 8 nucleotides line up with TRBD2. CDR1 and CDR2 from the germline V gene are MDHEN and SYDVKM. With 6 bases clipped from V and 7 bases from J, the junction kept 8 bases outside the gene matches. This CDR3 spans 14 amino acids. The CDR3 is CASRKREMRNEQFF. CDR3 coding DNA: TGTGCCAGCAGAAAGCGGGAGATGAGGAATGAGCAGTTCTTC. Full variable domain (remainder filled in from reference TRBV28 and TRBJ2-1): DVKVTQSSRYLVKRTGEKVFLECVQDMDHENMFWYRQDPGLGLRLIYFSYDVKMKEKGDIPEGYSVSREKKERFSLILESASTNQTSMYLCASRKREMRNEQFFGPGTRLTVL.

The chain joins TRBV5-5 to TRBJ1-4; 8 bases map to TRBD1. Germline assignment: CDR1 SGHKS and CDR2 YYEKEE (reference sequence). The CDR3 covers 13 residues. J gave up 6 bases and V 6 bases, and 4 bases lay outside the gene matches. The CDR3 region is CASTTGVDEKLFF. Written as DNA, the CDR3 is TGTGCCAGCACGACAGGGGTTGATGAAAAACTGTTTTTT.

The V call is TRBV28, the J call TRBJ1-5; D remains unclear. Germline CDR1 is MDHEN and CDR2 is SYDVKM. The CDR3 is made up of 15 amino acids. V gave up 6 bases and J gave up 6 bases, with 18 bases separating them. The CDR3 sequence: CASSYGDGVGQPQHF. In DNA form, the CDR3 reads TGTGCCAGCAGCTACGGGGATGGGGTGGGTCAGCCCCAGCATTTT.

This clone has just one count. The CDR3 loop reads CASSEARQVGQYF. The CDR3 DNA is TGTGCCAGCAGTGAAGCTCGGCAGGTTGGGCAGTACTTC. The J gene is TRBJ2-7, the V gene TRBV2, with D uncertain. This CDR3 is built from 13 residues. V was trimmed by 0 bases and J by 9 bases, leaving 12 bases between them. Germline assignment: CDR1 SNHLY and CDR2 FYNNEI.

The V gene is TRBV29-1, the J gene TRBJ2-1; D might be TRBD1 (6 bases). The V end lost 2 bases, the J end lost 7 bases, and 9 bases lay between the germline ends. The V gene's germline CDR1 is SQVTM and CDR2 ANQGSEA. The CDR3 loop spans 12 amino acids. The CDR3 DNA sequence: TGCAGCGTTGAATCGACAGGAAATGAGCAGTTCTTC. This translates into CSVESTGNEQFF.

The rearrangement uses TRBV6-6 and TRBJ2-7, with D perhaps matching TRBD2 (6 bases). From germline, CDR1 is MNHNY and CDR2 SVGAGI (reference sequence). This CDR3 region has 16 residues. Trimming shortened V by 6 bases and J by 4 bases, and 22 bases separated the two germline ends. CDR3 in amino acids: CASSPLGVGGIYEQYF. DNA for the CDR3: TGTGCCAGCAGCCCCCTCGGTGTGGGAGGAATTTACGAGCAGTACTTC.

This chain uses TRBV5-6 with TRBJ2-7; D possibly corresponds to TRBD1 (5 bases). V lost 4 bases, J lost 3 bases, and 5 bases lay in between. This CDR3 spans 11 amino acids. Germline V gene data show CDR1 as SGHDT and CDR2 as YYEEEE. The CDR3 DNA reads as TGTGCCAGCAGCAGGGGCTACGAGCAGTACTTC. It codes for CASSRGYEQYF. Full variable domain (remainder filled in from reference TRBV5-6 and TRBJ2-7): DAGVTQSPTHLIKTRGQQVTLRCSPKSGHDTVSWYQQALGQGPQFIFQYYEEEERQRGNFPDRFSGHQFPNYSSELNVNALLLGDSALYLCASSRGYEQYFGPGTRLTVT.

V is TRBV30 and J is TRBJ2-1; maybe TRBD1 (7 bases). Germline values: CDR1 GTSNPN, CDR2 SVGIG (reference sequence). Trimming cost V 4 bases and J 2 bases, with 18 bases left between them. CDR3 length: 16 amino acids. CDR3 region: CAWNSDAGQPYNEQFF. CDR3 nucleotides: TGTGCCTGGAACTCGGATGCGGGACAGCCCTACAATGAGCAGTTCTTC.

The chain links TRBV29-1 to TRBJ2-5, with TRBD2 matching 8 bases. Germline trimming cut 4 bases from V and 1 base from J; bases unmatched to any gene: 5. This CDR3 is 14 amino acids long. Looked up from germline, CDR1 is SQVTM and CDR2 is ANQGSEA. Here the CDR3 DNA reads TGCAGCGTTGTCGGGGGGGCACTCCAAGAGACCCAGTACTTC. Amino acids: CSVVGGALQETQYF.

As concerns this clone: The junction and the germline gene differ at one end; a read error may be behind it. The chain has TRBV2 and TRBJ2-1; tentative D call: TRBD2 (5 bases). The CDR3 has 16 residues. Germline V CDR1 and CDR2: SNHLY, FYNNEI. CDR3 residues: CASNEFKNAGYNEQFF. DNA of the CDR3: TGTGCCAGCAATGAATTCAAAAACGCGGGTTACAATGAGCAGTTCTTC.

The CDR3: CASSSSDRGRIYGYTF. The CDR3 DNA sequence: TGTGCCAGCAGTTCCTCAGACAGGGGGCGCATCTATGGCTACACCTTC. The chain carries TRBV28 and TRBJ1-2; 10 nucleotides agree with TRBD1. J was trimmed by 4 bases and V by 4 bases; bases with no gene match: 9. The CDR3 spans 16 residues. Per germline, CDR1 MDHEN and CDR2 SYDVKM.

This chain links TRBV19 with TRBJ1-2; 8 positions agree with TRBD1. Per germline, CDR1 LNHDA and CDR2 SQIVND (reference sequence). V lost 5 bases and J lost 8; bases outside the gene matches: 7. The CDR3 totals 13 residues. The chain's CDR3 is CASSPWTGNGYTF. The CDR3 nucleotides are TGTGCCAGTAGTCCCTGGACAGGGAACGGCTACACCTTC. Combining the CDR3 with reference TRBV19 and TRBJ1-2 gives the whole variable domain DGGITQSPKYLFRKEGQNVTLSCEQNLNHDAMYWYRQDPGQGLRLIYYSQIVNDFQKGDIAEGYSVSREKKESFPLTVTSAQKNPTAFYLCASSPWTGNGYTFGSGTRLTVV.

The V gene is TRBV5-5, the J gene TRBJ2-1; 9 bases line up with TRBD2. The CDR3 extends over 15 amino acids. Germline assignment: CDR1 SGHKS and CDR2 YYEKEE (reference sequence). Unmatched junction bases numbered 0, after V lost 2 bases and J lost 0 bases. CDR3 amino acids: CASSFSGSSYNEQFF. DNA of the CDR3: TGTGCCAGCAGCTTTAGCGGGAGCTCCTACAATGAGCAGTTCTTC.

The chain carries TRBV19 and TRBJ2-6; no clear D gene. The CDR3 is made up of 17 amino acids. Germline loops: CDR1 LNHDA, CDR2 SQIVND (reference sequence). V gave up 3 bases and J gave up 0 bases, with 12 bases separating them. The CDR3 is CASSISGYYSGANVLTF. CDR3 nucleotide sequence: TGTGCCAGTAGTATTTCCGGCTACTACTCTGGGGCCAACGTCCTGACTTTC.

This chain connects TRBV10-2 to TRBJ1-2; 10 bases agree with TRBD1. The V segment lost 5 bases and the J segment 4 bases; nucleotides outside the gene matches: 13. This CDR3 region has 17 residues. Germline V gives CDR1 WSHSY, CDR2 SAAADI. The CDR3, as DNA: TGCGCCAGCAGTAGTAAAGCCGGGACAGGGGCGGGCTATGGCTACACCTTC. Residues: CASSSKAGTGAGYGYTF.

This clone has just one count. The chain combines TRBV7-3 with TRBJ2-3; 8 bases are shared with TRBD2. V shed 1 base and J 0 bases; nucleotides not matched to a gene: 0. The CDR3 consists of 15 residues. Germline CDR1 is SGHTA and CDR2 is FQGTGA. CDR3 sequence reads: CASSLSGGSTDTQYF. As DNA, the CDR3 is TGTGCCAGCAGCTTAAGCGGGGGGAGCACAGATACGCAGTATTTT.